The TCR beta chain under discussion was sequenced for a study of blood T cell repertoires in COVID-19. Background on the study: Material from acute and convalescent COVID-19 was sourced from the United States, Italy and Spain.

This table comes from immunoSEQ multiplex PCR, and its TCRdb copy is limited to in-frame clones, with some not included. The sample shows more than 200,000 clones, approximately 85% of them seen only once. V was shortened by 2 bases and J by 4 bases, with 12 bases between the two germline ends. This CDR3 spans 14 amino acids. The germline V gene has CDR1 MNHNS and CDR2 SASEGT. This TCR came from a woman older than 75 with COVID-19, enrolled during active disease. The chain recombines TRBV6-1 with TRBJ2-7, with a weak D call TRBD2 (6 bases). Sample: peripheral blood. CDR3 DNA sequence: TGTGCCAGCAGTGAACACGGGAGTGGGTACGAGCAGTACTTC. Its protein product is CASSEHGSGYEQYF.